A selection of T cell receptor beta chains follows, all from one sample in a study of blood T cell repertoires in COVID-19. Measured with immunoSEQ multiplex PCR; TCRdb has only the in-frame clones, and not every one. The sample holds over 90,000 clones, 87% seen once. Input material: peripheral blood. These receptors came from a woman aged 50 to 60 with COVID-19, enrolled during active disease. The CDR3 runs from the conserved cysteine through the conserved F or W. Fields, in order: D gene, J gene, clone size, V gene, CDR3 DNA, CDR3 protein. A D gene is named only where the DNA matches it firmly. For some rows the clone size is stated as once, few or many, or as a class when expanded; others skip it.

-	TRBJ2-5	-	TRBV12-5	TGTGCTAGTGGTTTGGGAACCACTAGCAGGGAGACCCAGTACTTC	CASGLGTTSRETQYF
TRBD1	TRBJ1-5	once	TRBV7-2	TGTGCCAGCAGCCTAGCGGGACAGGGGAATCAGCCCCAGCATTTT	CASSLAGQGNQPQHF
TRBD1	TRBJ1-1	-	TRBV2	TGTGCCAGCAGCGAAGGACAGGGCCCCCAAACTGAAGCTTTCTTT	CASSEGQGPQTEAFF
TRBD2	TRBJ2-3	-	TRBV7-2	TGTGCCAGCAGCTTCGGGGGGGGGCCAACAGATACGCAGTATTTT	CASSFGGGPTDTQYF
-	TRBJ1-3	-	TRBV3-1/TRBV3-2	TGTGCCAGCAGCCAAGATCTGGGAAACACCATATATTTT	CASSQDLGNTIYF
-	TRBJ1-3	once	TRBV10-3	TGTGCCATCAGTGAAGATCCTCAACTCTCTGGAAACACCATATATTTT	CAISEDPQLSGNTIYF
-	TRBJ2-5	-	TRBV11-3	TGTGCCAGCAGCTTAGATGTTGGGGCTTTCGGAGAGACCCAGTACTTC	CASSLDVGAFGETQYF
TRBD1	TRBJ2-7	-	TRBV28	TGTGCCAGCAGCGAGACAGGGGGATCCTACGAGCAGTACTTC	CASSETGGSYEQYF
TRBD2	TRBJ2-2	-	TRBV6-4	TGTGCCAGCAGTGGGACTAGCGGGAACACCGGGGAGCTGTTTTTT	CASSGTSGNTGELFF
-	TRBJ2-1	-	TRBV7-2	TGTGCCAGCAGCTTAGGCGGCGGGGCGACCCCCAATGAGCAGTTCTTC	CASSLGGGATPNEQFF
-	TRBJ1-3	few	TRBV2	TGTGCCAGCAGTGAAGCTTCAGGGTTTGGAAACACCATATATTTT	CASSEASGFGNTIYF
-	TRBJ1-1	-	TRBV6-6	TGTGCCAGCAGTTACTCGGAGCTGAACACTGAAGCTTTCTTT	CASSYSELNTEAFF
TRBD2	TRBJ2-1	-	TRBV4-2	TGTGCCAGCAGCCAAATGGGACTAGCGGGGGGTGAGCAGTTCTTC	CASSQMGLAGGEQFF
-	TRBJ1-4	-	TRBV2	TGTGCCAGCAGTGAAGGGTCCTGGGGCGGAGAAAAACTGTTTTTT	CASSEGSWGGEKLFF
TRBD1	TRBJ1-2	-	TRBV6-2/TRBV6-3	TGTGCCAGCAGCCCGCCAGAGGGGGCTCGGGGCTACACCTTC	CASSPPEGARGYTF
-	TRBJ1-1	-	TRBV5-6	TGTGCCAGCAGCCCCTCGGCGGGGATGAACACTGAAGCTTTCTTT	CASSPSAGMNTEAFF
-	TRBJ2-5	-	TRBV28	TGTGCCAGCAGTACAAGGGGGGAGACCCAGTACTTC	CASSTRGETQYF
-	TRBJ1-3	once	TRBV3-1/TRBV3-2	TGTGCCAGCAGCCAGGATGCCAGGACTGGAAACACCATATATTTT	CASSQDARTGNTIYF
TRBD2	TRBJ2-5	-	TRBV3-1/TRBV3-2	TGTGCCAGCAGCGTCGGGGGGGTGGAGACCCAGTACTTC	CASSVGGVETQYF
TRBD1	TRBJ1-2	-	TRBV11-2	TGTGCCAGCAGCCGTAACACAGGGGAGAACTATGGCTACACCTTC	CASSRNTGENYGYTF
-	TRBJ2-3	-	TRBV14	TGTGCCAGCAGCCGGGGGGGGGCTGTGGATACGCAGTATTTT	CASSRGGAVDTQYF
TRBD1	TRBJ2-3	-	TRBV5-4	TGTGCCAGCAGCTACGGGACAGGGGAATTCACGCAGTATTTT	CASSYGTGEFTQYF
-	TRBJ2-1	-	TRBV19	TGTGCCAGTAGTATAGCTGCGGGGGCCTTTACCTACAATGAGCAGTTCTTC	CASSIAAGAFTYNEQFF